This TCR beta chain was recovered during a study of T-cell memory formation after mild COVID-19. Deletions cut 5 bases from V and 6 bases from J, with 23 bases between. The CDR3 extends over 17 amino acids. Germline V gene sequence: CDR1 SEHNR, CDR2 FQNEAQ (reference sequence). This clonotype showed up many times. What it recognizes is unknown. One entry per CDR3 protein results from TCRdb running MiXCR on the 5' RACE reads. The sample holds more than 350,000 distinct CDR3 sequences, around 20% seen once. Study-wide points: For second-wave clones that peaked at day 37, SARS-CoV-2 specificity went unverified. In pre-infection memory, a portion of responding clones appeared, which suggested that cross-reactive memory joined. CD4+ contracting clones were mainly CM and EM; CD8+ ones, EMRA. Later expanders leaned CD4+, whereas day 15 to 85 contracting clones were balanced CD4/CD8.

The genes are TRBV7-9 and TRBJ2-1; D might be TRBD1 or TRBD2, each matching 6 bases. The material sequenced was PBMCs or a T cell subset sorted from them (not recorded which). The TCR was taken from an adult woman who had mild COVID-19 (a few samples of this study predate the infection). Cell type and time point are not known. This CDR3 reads CASSTRGGTRFSNEQFF. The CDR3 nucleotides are TGTGCCAGCAGCACCCGGGGCGGGACACGGTTTAGCAATGAGCAGTTCTTC.